This T cell receptor beta chain was obtained from a study of cytomegalovirus exposure and HLA in healthy donors. Here immunoSEQ multiplex PCR was the method, and the copy in TCRdb shows in-frame clones only, minus some. The data show about 240,000 clones, with 75% to 90% seen just once and 1.2% held by the top ten. The CDR3 is 14 amino acids. Germline CDR1 is ENHRY and CDR2 is SYGVKD. Germline trimming cut 2 bases from V and 4 bases from J; bases unmatched to any gene: 3. V and J are TRBV10-3 and TRBJ2-5; TRBD2 agrees at 8 bases. This sequence was found in a woman younger than 45 in good health and CMV-seropositive. Sequenced input: PBMCs. The CDR3 spells CAISEGTSGETQYF. CDR3 nucleotide sequence: TGTGCCATCAGTGAGGGAACTAGCGGAGAGACCCAGTACTTC.